The TCR beta chain under discussion was sequenced for a study of T cells in Graves' hyperthyroidism and ophthalmopathy. Amplification of TCR beta CDR3 regions was performed using RNA transcripts as template. With the HTBI primer set, the TCR CDR3 went through a first round of RT-PCR. TCRdb redid the calling of the multiplex PCR reads with MiXCR, one entry per CDR3 protein. The table shows roughly 720,000 distinct CDR3 sequences, with 15% to 20% occurring only once. Patients having uncontrolled infection, another autoimmune disease, pregnancy or lactation were not included. Each 10 ml fresh peripheral blood draw supplied the PBMCs. Per germline, CDR1 SGHNT and CDR2 YYREEE (reference sequence). The CDR3 contains 15 residues. V dropped 4 bases and J dropped 6 bases, with 19 bases sitting between them. This clonotype was seen a handful of times.

This chain uses TRBV5-4 with TRBJ1-1; possibly TRBD1 for D (6 bases). The material sequenced was blood. This receptor was identified in a man aged 50 to 59 with Graves' hyperthyroidism. The chain's CDR3 is CASSVDQGTWSEAFF. The CDR3 bases are TGTGCCAGCAGCGTGGATCAGGGGACGTGGTCTGAAGCTTTCTTT.